These 5 T cell receptor beta chains came from one sample sequenced in a study of identifying expanded T cells in peripheral blood. Assay used: immunoSEQ multiplex PCR; TCRdb lists only in-frame clones, some missing. Found here are some 100,000 clones, roughly 85% of them singletons; the top ten hold approximately 18%. The sequencing sample was made of blood. The receptors shown here come from a person between 18 and 75 years old in good health.

The chain couples TRBV5-1 to TRBJ2-7; D uncertain. This CDR3 has 13 amino acids. Germline CDR1 is SGHRS and CDR2 is YFSETQ. V was pared by 0 bases and J by 3 bases, with 7 bases between. The CDR3 DNA reads as TGCGCCAGCAGCTTGGGTTCTGACTACGAGCAGTACTTC. The encoded protein is CASSLGSDYEQYF.

This clone came up once. The chain uses TRBV2 and TRBJ1-1; D not resolved. V lost 4 bases and J lost 1, with 13 bases in between. This CDR3 has 15 residues. Germline V gene lookup returns CDR1 SNHLY and CDR2 FYNNEI. The CDR3 protein is CASSGGRIANTEAFF. CDR3 DNA: TGTGCCAGCAGTGGAGGCAGGATTGCGAACACTGAAGCTTTCTTT.

V usage is TRBV7-9 and J usage is TRBJ1-5; D unresolved. V dropped 0 bases and J dropped 3 bases, with 3 bases sitting between them. CDR1 SEHNR and CDR2 FQNEAQ come from the germline V gene (reference sequence). The CDR3 extends over 13 amino acids. The CDR3 is CASSLADNQPQHF. The CDR3 DNA is TGTGCCAGCAGCTTAGCAGACAATCAGCCCCAGCATTTT.

V usage is TRBV7-9 and J usage is TRBJ2-5, with 7 bases aligning to TRBD2. The J segment lost 5 bases and the V segment lost 6 bases, leaving 9 bases of the junction unmatched. Looked up from germline, CDR1 is SEHNR and CDR2 is FQNEAQ (reference sequence). There are 14 residues in the CDR3. CDR3 region: CASRNTGLRETQYF. The CDR3 nucleotides read TGTGCCAGCAGGAATACGGGACTAAGGGAGACCCAGTACTTC.

The rearrangement links TRBV6-5 to TRBJ1-2; 9 nucleotides agree with TRBD1. CDR1 is MNHEY, CDR2 SVGAGI, per germline. The length of the CDR3 is 14 residues. V shed 6 bases and J 6 bases; nucleotides not matched to a gene: 8. The CDR3 bases are TGTGCCAGCAGCCCGGGACAGGGAAGGGATGGCTACACCTTC. It encodes CASSPGQGRDGYTF.